This record concerns one T cell receptor beta chain sequence. The germline gene is not matched at one end of the junction; a read error may be the cause. The CDR3 is made up of 15 amino acids. CDR1 is DFQATT and CDR2 is SNEGSKA in the germline V gene (reference sequence). Each CDR3 protein is one row after TCRdb ran MiXCR on the 5' RACE reads. This table has 300,000 to 400,000 distinct CDR3 sequences, about 28% appearing once. These data originate in a study of identical twins' blood T cells. This clonotype was obtained from a woman between 18 and 49 years old in good health. Specimen: PBMCs. This chain joins TRBV20-1 and TRBJ2-7; the D gene is possibly TRBD2 (6 bases). In nucleotides, the CDR3 is TGCATTGCTCCACCTACTAGCAAGGGCACCTACGAGCAGTACTTC. It yields the protein CIAPPTSKGTYEQYF.